The 27 T cell receptor beta chains presented below share a single source sample, sequenced in a study of vaccination and CD4 T cells after COVID-19. These receptors have no identified antigens. Noted treatment: approximately 9-day PBMC culture with coronavirus spike peptide pools or control peptides (ViraFEST assay). Cultured CD4+ T cell DNA was sequenced using the Oncomine TCR Beta short-read assay. Each CDR3 protein is one row after TCRdb ran MiXCR on the PCR reads. The sample gives 15,000 to 17,000 distinct CDR3 sequences, approximately 73% of which show up once; about 10% is in the top ten. Material for sequencing was CD4+ T cells from blood, cultured in vitro. The receptors were sampled from a human donor who had recovered from COVID-19.

V usage is TRBV27 and J usage is TRBJ1-5; 9 bases match TRBD1. Germline assignment: CDR1 MNHEY and CDR2 SMNVEV (reference sequence). Germline trimming cut 7 bases from V and 6 bases from J; bases unmatched to any gene: 13. This CDR3 has 16 residues. The CDR3 protein is CASKAPGQGSRQPQHF. Written as DNA, the CDR3 is TGTGCCAGCAAAGCCCCGGGACAGGGATCGCGTCAGCCCCAGCATTTT.

V usage is TRBV7-6 and J usage is TRBJ1-5; D remains unclear. Per germline, CDR1 SGHVS and CDR2 FNYEAQ. The CDR3 loop spans 16 amino acids. V was trimmed by 5 bases and J by 0 bases, leaving 14 bases between them. DNA for the CDR3: TGTGCCAGCAGCCTAGAGGCCGAGCATAGCAATCAGCCCCAGCATTTT. This gives the protein CASSLEAEHSNQPQHF.

This clonotype was counted a single time. The genes are TRBV6-5 and TRBJ2-7, with a weak D call TRBD1 (6 bases). Germline CDR1 MNHEY, CDR2 SVGAGI. The CDR3 contains 17 residues. V was clipped by 0 bases and J by 2 bases, with 17 bases between them. The CDR3 here is CASSYSNQVGTTYEQYF. CDR3 nucleotide sequence: TGTGCCAGCAGTTACTCGAATCAGGTAGGGACAACCTACGAGCAGTACTTC.

The chain uses TRBV20-1 and TRBJ1-1; D remains ambiguous. The CDR3 has 13 residues. Per the germline V gene, CDR1 is DFQATT and CDR2 is SNEGSKA (reference sequence). With 5 bases removed from V and 1 base from J, the gap between germline ends came to 11 bases. The CDR3 sequence is CSARRRTNTEAFF. The CDR3 bases are TGCAGTGCTCGAAGACGGACGAACACTGAAGCTTTCTTT.

This clonotype is large. Its ends do not fully match the called genes, so a read error is possible. J is TRBJ1-6 and V is TRBV7-2, with D uncertain. Germline loops: CDR1 SGHTA, CDR2 FQGNSA. This CDR3 has 14 amino acids. The CDR3 DNA reads TGTGCCAGCACCTTACTACCGACCGCGAAACCCCTCCACTTT. Translated, it gives CASTLLPTAKPLHF.

This rearrangement joins TRBV5-1 to TRBJ1-1, with D uncertain. CDR3 length: 16 residues. Looked up from germline, CDR1 is SGHRS and CDR2 is YFSETQ. Trimming took 2 bases from V and 0 from J, leaving 14 bases between them. The CDR3 nucleotides read TGCGCCAGCAGCTTAACTAATCTTGCCCTGAACACTGAAGCTTTCTTT. Translation gives CASSLTNLALNTEAFF.

V usage is TRBV30 and J usage is TRBJ2-7; maybe TRBD2 (5 bases). Germline V CDR1 and CDR2: GTSNPN, SVGIG (reference sequence). CDR3 length: 14 amino acids. V was clipped by 6 bases and J by 2 bases, with 17 bases between them. CDR3 loop: CACKLPGSAYEQYF. CDR3 nucleotide sequence: TGTGCCTGTAAACTTCCGGGATCGGCCTACGAGCAGTACTTC.

V gene TRBV6-5 combines with J gene TRBJ2-1; 16 bases are a match to TRBD2. The CDR3 spans 20 residues. V lost 2 bases and J lost 3; bases outside the gene matches: 10. CDR1 is MNHEY and CDR2 is SVGAGI in the germline V gene. The CDR3 coding sequence is TGTGCCAGCAGTTACGCCAGGGGACTAGCGGGAGGGGGGAACTACAATGAGCAGTTCTTC. Translated, it gives CASSYARGLAGGGNYNEQFF.

This chain links TRBV20-1 with TRBJ2-4, with TRBD2 matching 9 bases. Germline V CDR1 and CDR2: DFQATT, SNEGSKA (reference sequence). The CDR3 extends over 17 amino acids. Germline trimming cut 3 bases from V and 2 bases from J; bases unmatched to any gene: 11. In DNA form, the CDR3 reads TGCAGTGCTAGCTCTAGCGGGAAGGTTTGGTCCAAAAACATTCAGTACTTC. This encodes CSASSSGKVWSKNIQYF.

The rearrangement joins TRBV20-1 to TRBJ1-5; D is ambiguous. Trimming took 1 base from V and 0 from J, leaving 7 bases between them. This CDR3 contains 14 residues. Looked up from germline, CDR1 is DFQATT and CDR2 is SNEGSKA (reference sequence). CDR3 sequence: CSARGEYSNQPQHF. In nucleotides, the CDR3 is TGCAGTGCTAGAGGGGAATATAGCAATCAGCCCCAGCATTTT.

The genes are TRBV25-1 and TRBJ1-2; TRBD1 is a possible D gene (5 bases). This CDR3 has 15 residues. V was shortened by 1 base and J by 6 bases, with 15 bases between the two germline ends. Looked up from germline, CDR1 is MGHDK and CDR2 is SYGVNS. The CDR3 bases are TGTGCCAGCAGTGAATTGCGGTCTGGCAGGGATGGCTACACCTTC. This sequence encodes CASSELRSGRDGYTF.

This clonotype was seen more than once but under ten times. This chain uses TRBV7-8 with TRBJ2-7; D gene ambiguous. The CDR3 sequence is 15 residues long. V shed 7 bases and J shed 0 bases, with 16 bases lying between them. Germline V lookup: CDR1 SGHVS, CDR2 FQNEAQ. CDR3 amino acids: CASTKERDSSYEQYF. The DNA of the CDR3 is TGTGCCAGCACTAAGGAAAGGGATTCCTCCTACGAGCAGTACTTC.

The CDR3 region is CASSLAASSYEQYF. The CDR3 DNA reads TGTGCCAGCAGCTTAGCGGCAAGCTCCTACGAGCAGTACTTC. This chain joins TRBV7-2 and TRBJ2-7; D uncertain. CDR1 is SGHTA and CDR2 is FQGNSA in the germline V gene. V was cut by 0 bases and J by 0 bases, with 6 bases left in between. CDR3 length: 14 residues.

The chain uses TRBV6-5 and TRBJ2-5, with D perhaps matching TRBD2 (6 bases). The CDR3 is 16 residues long. Germline CDR1 MNHEY, CDR2 SVGAGI. The V and J ends lost 2 bases and 4 bases respectively, with 17 bases between them. The DNA for the CDR3 is TGTGCCAGCAGTTACCGACGGGGGATTAACGCAGAGACCCAGTACTTC. This translates into CASSYRRGINAETQYF.

The CDR3 coding sequence is TGCAGTGGTCACCGGAGAGTAGGCACAGATACGCAGTATTTT. Translated, it gives CSGHRRVGTDTQYF. The rearrangement links TRBV20-1 to TRBJ2-3, with no clear D. Trimming removed 7 bases from V and 1 base from J, with 15 bases in between. Germline V gives CDR1 DFQATT, CDR2 SNEGSKA (reference sequence). The CDR3 is 14 amino acids.

This rearrangement joins TRBV4-1 to TRBJ2-7; TRBD1 might be the D (5 bases). The V gene lost 3 bases and the J gene lost 4 bases, with 10 bases spanning the gap. Germline CDR1 is MGHRA and CDR2 is YSYEKL. This CDR3 is 13 amino acids long. The CDR3 region is CASSHGPGYEQYF. The CDR3 DNA sequence: TGCGCCAGCAGCCACGGACCAGGGTACGAGCAGTACTTC.

The chain recombines TRBV7-6 with TRBJ2-7, with 8 bases that match TRBD1. This CDR3 is 15 amino acids long. Germline V gene sequence: CDR1 SGHVS, CDR2 FNYEAQ. With V trimmed by 1 base and J by 6 bases, 8 bases remained unmatched. The CDR3 DNA is TGTGCCAGCAGCTTAGGTTCGCAGGGGGCCGGCGAGCAGTACTTC. It encodes CASSLGSQGAGEQYF.

V gene TRBV4-1 combines with J gene TRBJ2-5; no reliable D call. Deletions cut 0 bases from V and 2 bases from J, with 10 bases between. The CDR3 is 15 residues long. Per germline, CDR1 MGHRA and CDR2 YSYEKL. The CDR3 region has the DNA TGCGCCAGCAGCCAAGAACCCCAGATACAAGAGACCCAGTACTTC. As protein: CASSQEPQIQETQYF.

This rearrangement joins TRBV6-1 to TRBJ1-5; D unresolved. CDR3 length: 15 residues. Germline V gene sequence: CDR1 MNHNS, CDR2 SASEGT. V lost 3 bases and J 2 bases, leaving 11 bases between the germline ends. The CDR3 loop reads CASSDYWEGNQPQHF. The CDR3 region has the DNA TGTGCCAGCAGTGATTACTGGGAAGGCAATCAGCCCCAGCATTTT.

The V call is TRBV20-1, the J call TRBJ1-1, with D possibly TRBD1 on 5 matching bases. Germline loops: CDR1 DFQATT, CDR2 SNEGSKA (reference sequence). CDR3 length: 13 amino acids. V lost 6 bases and J 0 bases, leaving 11 bases between the germline ends. The CDR3 sequence: CSATGGMNTEAFF. The CDR3 DNA sequence: TGCAGTGCCACTGGGGGGATGAACACTGAAGCTTTCTTT.

This clonotype showed up just a few times. This chain connects TRBV20-1 to TRBJ1-5, with D uncertain. There are 16 residues in the CDR3. Trimming shortened V by 3 bases and J by 4 bases, and 19 bases separated the two germline ends. In germline, CDR1 is DFQATT, CDR2 SNEGSKA (reference sequence). The CDR3 region is CSASGRLSLTNQPQHF. The DNA for the CDR3 is TGCAGTGCTAGCGGCAGGCTCTCCTTGACGAATCAGCCCCAGCATTTT.

The rearrangement links TRBV6-1 to TRBJ1-6, with D possibly being TRBD1 (6 bases). This CDR3 spans 15 amino acids. Trimming stripped 9 bases from V and 8 bases from J, with 20 bases between. Germline V gene sequence: CDR1 MNHNS, CDR2 SASEGT. The CDR3 loop reads CAREMTGGSDSPLHF. CDR3 nucleotides: TGTGCCAGGGAGATGACAGGTGGATCAGATTCACCCCTCCACTTT.

This sequence joins TRBV2 and TRBJ1-5; a possible D gene is TRBD1 (6 bases). This CDR3 is 15 amino acids long. CDR1 and CDR2 from the germline V gene are SNHLY and FYNNEI. The V end was cut by 6 bases, the J end by 3 bases, with 15 bases between. The CDR3 spells CASRTTGPINQPQHF. The DNA for the CDR3 is TGTGCCAGCAGAACCACAGGGCCGATCAATCAGCCCCAGCATTTT.

This sequence joins TRBV20-1 and TRBJ1-2; no definite D call. Germline CDR1 reads DFQATT; CDR2 reads SNEGSKA (reference sequence). Deletions cut 1 base from V and 7 bases from J, with 13 bases between. The CDR3 loop spans 13 amino acids. CDR3 sequence reads: CSARANSGVGYTF. DNA for the CDR3: TGCAGTGCTAGAGCCAACAGCGGGGTTGGCTACACCTTC.

Only one count was recorded for this clonotype. This chain joins TRBV2 and TRBJ1-5; maybe TRBD1 (5 bases). The V gene's germline CDR1 is SNHLY and CDR2 FYNNEI. This CDR3 contains 12 residues. Trimming shortened V by 6 bases and J by 3 bases, and 6 bases separated the two germline ends. CDR3 loop: CASRGDNQPQHF. CDR3 nucleotide sequence: TGTGCCAGCAGGGGGGACAATCAGCCCCAGCATTTT.

The V and J genes are TRBV6-1 and TRBJ2-3; D call uncertain. V gave up 6 bases and J gave up 0 bases, with 7 bases separating them. The germline V gene has CDR1 MNHNS and CDR2 SASEGT. CDR3 length equals 13 residues. The DNA of the CDR3 is TGTGCCAGCAGGCCTGGTAGCACAGATACGCAGTATTTT. Amino acid sequence: CASRPGSTDTQYF.

The genes are TRBV4-3 and TRBJ1-3; D is unclear. CDR1 LGHNA and CDR2 YSLEER come from the germline V gene. There are 15 residues in the CDR3. Trimming left V 0 bases short and J 0 bases short, with 6 bases between. DNA for the CDR3: TGCGCCAGCAGCCAAGATCAGAACTCTGGAAACACCATATATTTT. This sequence encodes CASSQDQNSGNTIYF.